The 3 T cell receptor beta chains given below trace back to one sample, sequenced in a study of cytomegalovirus exposure and HLA in healthy donors. The PCR contained 60 Vbeta and 13 Jbeta primers. The assay was immunoSEQ multiplex PCR, and TCRdb's table has in-frame clones only and misses some. This table holds 110,000 to 150,000 clones, over 70% found once. Sequencing input: PBMCs. These receptors all stem from a man aged 35 to 55 in good health and CMV-seropositive.

The CDR3 DNA reads as TGTGCCAGCAGCGAGACAGGGGGCTTTGGAAACACCATATATTTT. Its translation is CASSETGGFGNTIYF. V gene TRBV5-6 combines with J gene TRBJ1-3; 10 bases match TRBD1. This CDR3 spans 15 amino acids. The junction had 4 bases not matched to a gene; V was cut back by 4 bases and J by 3 bases. The germline V gene encodes CDR1 SGHDT and CDR2 YYEEEE.

The rearrangement uses TRBV4-2 and TRBJ2-2; 8 nucleotides match TRBD1. Germline V gene data show CDR1 as LGHNA and CDR2 as YNFKEQ. CDR3 size: 16 residues. J lost 1 base, V lost 4 bases, and 5 bases had no gene match. The CDR3 protein is CASSPRGQGNTGELFF. DNA for the CDR3: TGTGCCAGCAGCCCACGCGGACAGGGGAACACCGGGGAGCTGTTTTTT.

The genes are TRBV6-5 and TRBJ1-1; 8 positions agree with TRBD1. V lost 7 bases, J lost 5 bases, and 9 bases stayed unmatched. Germline V gene sequence: CDR1 MNHEY, CDR2 SVGAGI. The CDR3 is made up of 14 amino acids. The CDR3 bases are TGTGCCAGCATTGGACGCAGGGGGCGAACTGAAGCTTTCTTT. It is translated as CASIGRRGRTEAFF.